Below are 16 T cell receptor beta chains sequenced from a single sample in a study of cytomegalovirus exposure and HLA in healthy donors. PCR used 60 Vbeta primers and 13 Jbeta primers. Only in-frame clones appear in the TCRdb table, and some are missing; sequencing was by immunoSEQ multiplex PCR. Its clone listing holds 150,000 or so clones. Sequenced sample: PBMCs. All receptors come from a woman aged 45 to 65 in good health and CMV-seronegative.

The chain carries TRBV13 and TRBJ1-4; D not resolved. This CDR3 has 15 amino acids. V gave up 1 base and J gave up 4 bases, with 10 bases separating them. Looked up from germline, CDR1 is PRHDT and CDR2 is FYEKMQ (reference sequence). The CDR3 sequence: CASSLVRGDNEKLFF. The CDR3 DNA follows: TGTGCCAGCAGCTTAGTACGGGGAGATAATGAAAAACTGTTTTTT.

V is TRBV7-9 and J is TRBJ1-5; D is ambiguous. V lost 5 bases and J 7 bases, leaving 9 bases between the germline ends. The V gene's germline CDR1 is SEHNR and CDR2 FQNEAQ (reference sequence). The CDR3 contains 12 residues. CDR3 coding DNA: TGTGCCAGCAGCCTAGGAAGCCAGCCCCAGCATTTT. Encoded protein: CASSLGSQPQHF.

The CDR3 DNA is TGCGCCAGCAGCTTTACTCCTATCCATCTACCGGGACAGCGCGCTGGGACCTTC. Amino acid sequence: CASSFTPIHLPGQRAGTF. The chain carries TRBV5-1 and TRBJ1-2; the match to TRBD1 covers 7 bases. V gave up 2 bases and J gave up 14 bases; unmatched junction bases: 27. Per germline, CDR1 SGHRS and CDR2 YFSETQ. This CDR3 spans 18 amino acids.

V and J are TRBV7-2 and TRBJ1-1; D is undetermined. V lost 5 bases, J lost 0 bases, and 10 bases lay in between. The CDR3 is 14 residues long. The germline gives CDR1 SGHTA, CDR2 FQGNSA. The chain's CDR3 is CASSPHGVNTEAFF. For the CDR3, the DNA is TGTGCCAGCAGCCCCCACGGGGTGAACACTGAAGCTTTCTTT.

V is TRBV19 and J is TRBJ2-3; possibly TRBD1 for D (6 bases). The CDR3 loop spans 17 amino acids. V was trimmed by 5 bases and J by 4 bases, leaving 22 bases between them. Per the germline V gene, CDR1 is LNHDA and CDR2 is SQIVND (reference sequence). The CDR3: CASSPWSGGGAPDTQYF. The CDR3 DNA is TGTGCCAGTAGTCCCTGGAGTGGTGGGGGCGCCCCAGATACGCAGTATTTT.

The chain recombines TRBV13 with TRBJ2-7; possibly TRBD1 for D (6 bases). Germline loops: CDR1 PRHDT, CDR2 FYEKMQ (reference sequence). The CDR3 is 14 residues long. Trimming stripped 3 bases from V and 9 bases from J, with 18 bases between. The CDR3 is CASSFHLTGILQYF. CDR3 sequence (DNA): TGTGCCAGCAGCTTTCACCTGACAGGAATCTTGCAGTACTTC.

The rearrangement joins TRBV18 to TRBJ2-7; tentatively, D is TRBD2 (6 bases). This CDR3 contains 14 residues. V was cut by 3 bases and J by 5 bases, with 14 bases left in between. Germline V lookup: CDR1 KGHSH, CDR2 LQKENI. The CDR3 DNA is TGTGCCAGCTCACCCCGGGGACTCCAAAACGAGCAGTACTTC. Translated: CASSPRGLQNEQYF.

This chain links TRBV18 with TRBJ2-5; D may be TRBD2 (6 bases). The CDR3 consists of 13 residues. Germline assignment: CDR1 KGHSH and CDR2 LQKENI. V was pared by 5 bases and J by 2 bases, with 9 bases between. In DNA, the CDR3 is TGTGCCAGCTCATCCGGGGGACAAGAGACCCAGTACTTC. This codes for CASSSGGQETQYF.

V is TRBV28 and J is TRBJ2-1; TRBD1 matches 10 bases. J was trimmed by 7 bases and V by 2 bases; bases with no gene match: 8. Germline V lookup: CDR1 MDHEN, CDR2 SYDVKM. The CDR3 consists of 16 residues. CDR3 DNA: TGTGCCAGCAGTTTACCGGGACAGGGGATTGAGAATGAGCAGTTCTTC. Its protein product is CASSLPGQGIENEQFF.

A word on this clone: In the same sample, other DNA sequences code for this CDR3. The V call is TRBV5-1, the J call TRBJ1-3; D might be TRBD1 (5 bases). V was cut by 5 bases and J by 0 bases, with 9 bases left in between. Germline V gene data show CDR1 as SGHRS and CDR2 as YFSETQ. The CDR3 length is 14 residues. The chain's CDR3 is CASSSDSSGNTIYF. Written as DNA, the CDR3 is TGCGCCAGCAGTAGTGACAGCTCTGGAAACACCATATATTTT.

The chain employs TRBV5-1 and TRBJ1-1, with D perhaps matching TRBD1 (5 bases). Trimming took 0 bases from V and 2 from J, leaving 11 bases between them. CDR1 and CDR2 from the germline V gene are SGHRS and YFSETQ. The CDR3 totals 15 residues. CDR3 loop: CASSLVSGTNTEAFF. CDR3 sequence (DNA): TGCGCCAGCAGCTTGGTGTCAGGGACTAACACTGAAGCTTTCTTT.

V usage is TRBV6-1 and J usage is TRBJ1-2; perhaps TRBD1 as D (5 bases). The ends were cut back, 1 base at V and 3 bases at J, with 6 bases in the middle. The CDR3 loop spans 13 amino acids. Germline V lookup: CDR1 MNHNS, CDR2 SASEGT. The DNA for the CDR3 is TGTGCCAGCAGTGAAGGCAGGGACTATGGCTACACCTTC. It specifies CASSEGRDYGYTF.

V is TRBV9 and J is TRBJ1-3; 9 bases are a match to TRBD1. This CDR3 comprises 16 residues. The J segment lost 2 bases and the V segment lost 4 bases, leaving 7 bases of the junction unmatched. Germline V lookup: CDR1 SGDLS, CDR2 YYNGEE. CDR3 sequence reads: CASSTRDRVTGNTIYF. The DNA of the CDR3 is TGTGCCAGCAGCACCCGGGACAGGGTCACTGGAAACACCATATATTTT.

This chain links TRBV7-2 with TRBJ1-4; D is ambiguous. Germline values: CDR1 SGHTA, CDR2 FQGNSA. The CDR3 runs 14 residues. The V gene lost 1 base and the J gene lost 6 bases, with 9 bases spanning the gap. The CDR3 DNA reads as TGTGCCAGCAGCTTAGACGTGGCAGATGAAAAACTGTTTTTT. Translation: CASSLDVADEKLFF.

The chain employs TRBV19 and TRBJ2-7, with 8 bases identical to TRBD1. Germline CDR1 reads LNHDA; CDR2 reads SQIVND (reference sequence). The CDR3 has 12 residues. V shed 3 bases and J 9 bases; nucleotides not matched to a gene: 4. For the CDR3, the DNA is TGTGCCAGTAGTATTGCAGGGGGCTTGCAGTACTTC. This sequence encodes CASSIAGGLQYF.

The rearrangement joins TRBV28 to TRBJ1-4; D might be TRBD1 (6 bases). This CDR3 is 16 amino acids long. V was cut by 6 bases and J by 4 bases, with 18 bases left in between. CDR1 and CDR2 from the germline V gene are MDHEN and SYDVKM. DNA for the CDR3: TGTGCCAGCAGCAACGGTGGACAGCCCCTTAATGAAAAACTGTTTTTT. Amino acids: CASSNGGQPLNEKLFF.